Listed here are 4 T cell receptor beta chains from one sample, sequenced in a study of cytomegalovirus exposure and HLA in healthy donors. With 60 Vbeta and 13 Jbeta primers, the PCR was carried out. Some clones are missing from TCRdb's copy, which holds only in-frame ones; the method was immunoSEQ multiplex PCR. The table shows some 90,000 clones, with roughly 74% occurring only once. What was sequenced was PBMCs. The receptors come from a woman in her 70s in good health and CMV-seropositive.

The V call is TRBV5-4, the J call TRBJ2-7, with D perhaps matching TRBD1 (5 bases). Germline V gives CDR1 SGHNT, CDR2 YYREEE (reference sequence). The CDR3 is 14 residues long. V lost 0 bases and J 6 bases, leaving 13 bases between the germline ends. DNA of the CDR3: TGTGCCAGCAGCTTGGTCAGGGATGTAGGCGAGCAGTACTTC. This codes for CASSLVRDVGEQYF.

This chain uses TRBV2 with TRBJ1-6; D is unclear. The CDR3 consists of 12 residues. V was trimmed by 7 bases and J by 9 bases, leaving 10 bases between them. Germline-derived CDR1 and CDR2 are SNHLY and FYNNEI. The DNA for the CDR3 is TGTGCCAGCACTGGGGAGAGTTCACCCCTCCACTTT. Translation: CASTGESSPLHF. Together with reference TRBV2 and TRBJ1-6, the CDR3 gives the full variable domain: EPEVTQTPSHQVTQMGQEVILRCVPISNHLYFYWYRQILGQKVEFLVSFYNNEISEKSEIFDDQFSVERPDGSNFTLKIRSTKLEDSAMYFCASTGESSPLHFGNGTRLTVT.

The chain links TRBV5-4 to TRBJ1-4; 7 bases are a match to TRBD1. Trimming at V came to 4 bases and at J to 11 bases, leaving 8 bases not matched to a gene. The CDR3 has 13 amino acids. Germline V CDR1 and CDR2: SGHNT, YYREEE (reference sequence). This CDR3 is CASSGPGTAKLFF. For the CDR3, the DNA is TGTGCCAGCAGCGGACCCGGGACAGCTAAACTGTTTTTT.

The chain joins TRBV9 to TRBJ2-3, with 7 bases that match TRBD2. Losses at the gene ends were 3 bases for V and 2 bases for J; bases not matched to a gene: 9. CDR1 and CDR2 (germline): SGDLS, YYNGEE. CDR3 length: 16 residues. The CDR3 region is CASSAGASGYTDTQYF. As DNA, the CDR3 is TGTGCCAGCAGCGCTGGGGCTAGCGGATACACAGATACGCAGTATTTT.